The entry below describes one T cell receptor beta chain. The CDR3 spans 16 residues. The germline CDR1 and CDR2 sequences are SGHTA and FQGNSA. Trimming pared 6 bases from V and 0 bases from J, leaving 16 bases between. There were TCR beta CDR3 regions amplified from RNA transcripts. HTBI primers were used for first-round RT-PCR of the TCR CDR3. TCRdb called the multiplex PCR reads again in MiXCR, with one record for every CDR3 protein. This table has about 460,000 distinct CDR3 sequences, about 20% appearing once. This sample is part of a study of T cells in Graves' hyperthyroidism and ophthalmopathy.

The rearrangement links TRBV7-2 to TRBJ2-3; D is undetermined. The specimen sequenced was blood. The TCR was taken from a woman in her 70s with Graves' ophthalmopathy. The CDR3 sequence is CASSPVPVTSTDTQYF. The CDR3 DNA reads TGTGCCAGCAGTCCGGTGCCGGTGACTAGCACAGATACGCAGTATTTT.